Below are 20 T cell receptor beta chains sequenced from a single sample in a study of cytomegalovirus exposure and HLA in healthy donors. Primers included in the PCR were 60 Vbeta and 13 Jbeta primers. The table came from immunoSEQ multiplex PCR; TCRdb's copy has only in-frame clones and leaves some out. The data show fewer than 110,000 clones, approximately 76% seen once. The sequencing sample was made of PBMCs. These receptor sequences come from a man between 18 and 35 years old in good health and CMV-seronegative.

This clone was counted between two and nine times. The rearrangement joins TRBV6-5 to TRBJ1-5, with 11 positions matching TRBD1. The germline V gene has CDR1 MNHEY and CDR2 SVGAGI. The CDR3 is 15 residues long. V gave up 6 bases and J gave up 4 bases; unmatched junction bases: 5. The CDR3, as DNA: TGTGCCAGCAGACGAGGGACAGGGGGAAATCAGCCCCAGCATTTT. Translating gives CASRRGTGGNQPQHF.

The J gene is TRBJ2-7, the V gene TRBV2, with 7 bases that match TRBD1. This CDR3 region has 15 residues. V gave up 6 bases and J gave up 7 bases; unmatched junction bases: 15. From germline, CDR1 is SNHLY and CDR2 FYNNEI. This CDR3 reads CASRPQDRLVLEQYF. DNA of the CDR3: TGTGCCAGCAGACCCCAGGACAGGCTGGTCCTTGAGCAGTACTTC.

The V and J genes are TRBV7-6 and TRBJ2-1, with 13 positions matching TRBD2. V dropped 0 bases and J dropped 10; count of bases not matched to a gene: 9. The length of the CDR3 is 17 residues. CDR1 and CDR2 from the germline V gene are SGHVS and FNYEAQ. The CDR3 region is CASSLALGLAGLREQFF. CDR3 nucleotides: TGTGCCAGCAGCTTAGCCCTGGGACTAGCGGGGTTACGGGAGCAGTTCTTC.

J is TRBJ2-5 and V is TRBV5-6, with 7 nucleotides matching TRBD1. With the DNA end fitting TRBJ2-7 better, the J assignment may be wrong. CDR3 length: 13 amino acids. Germline loops: CDR1 SGHDT, CDR2 YYEEEE. CDR3 sequence reads: CASSQTGTREQYF. DNA of the CDR3: TGTGCCAGCAGCCAGACAGGGACCCGCGAGCAGTACTTC.

The chain joins TRBV4-1 to TRBJ2-7; D might be TRBD2 (6 bases). The germline gives CDR1 MGHRA, CDR2 YSYEKL. With 1 base removed from V and 3 bases from J, the gap between germline ends came to 13 bases. The CDR3 runs 15 residues. In DNA form, the CDR3 reads TGCGCCAGCAGCCAAGTGGGGGGTGGTTACTACGAGCAGTACTTC. Protein sequence: CASSQVGGGYYEQYF.

The chain recombines TRBV25-1 with TRBJ2-1; D is ambiguous. V lost 2 bases and J lost 10, with 9 bases in between. The CDR3 has 12 amino acids. Germline V gene sequence: CDR1 MGHDK, CDR2 SYGVNS. The CDR3 DNA reads as TGTGCCAGCAGTGAAGCTCCCGGGGAGCAGTTCTTC. Translated, it gives CASSEAPGEQFF.

This sequence joins TRBV9 and TRBJ1-1; 8 bases are a match to TRBD1. The germline gives CDR1 SGDLS, CDR2 YYNGEE. CDR3 length: 15 residues. The junction had 8 bases not matched to a gene; V was cut back by 3 bases and J by 4 bases. CDR3 sequence reads: CASSGRPTGGTEAFF. In DNA form, the CDR3 reads TGTGCCAGCAGCGGGAGGCCTACAGGGGGCACTGAAGCTTTCTTT.

The gene calls are TRBV6-1 and TRBJ2-3, with TRBD2 matching 7 bases. J gave up 4 bases and V 2 bases, and 3 bases lay outside the gene matches. This CDR3 comprises 14 residues. Looked up from germline, CDR1 is MNHNS and CDR2 is SASEGT. The CDR3 loop reads CASSERAGADTQYF. CDR3 nucleotide sequence: TGTGCCAGCAGTGAAAGGGCGGGGGCAGATACGCAGTATTTT.

This clone was counted a single time. The V call is TRBV6-5, the J call TRBJ2-7; D unclear. CDR1 is MNHEY and CDR2 is SVGAGI in the germline V gene. Between the trimmed V and J ends, which lost 0 bases and 3 bases, there was a span of 6 bases. This CDR3 contains 13 residues. The CDR3 region has the DNA TGTGCCAGCAGTTACTCGAACAGCTACGAGCAGTACTTC. This encodes CASSYSNSYEQYF.

This chain joins TRBV7-3 and TRBJ1-1; D might be TRBD1 (6 bases). V was pared by 3 bases and J by 4 bases, with 15 bases between. CDR1 is SGHTA, CDR2 FQGTGA, per germline. The CDR3 is made up of 15 amino acids. This CDR3 is CASSFGGAAGTEAFF. Written as DNA, the CDR3 is TGTGCCAGCAGCTTTGGGGGCGCGGCGGGCACTGAAGCTTTCTTT.

In this sample, this clone turned up a few times. The genes are TRBV10-3 and TRBJ1-1; D is perhaps TRBD1 (6 bases). The CDR3 contains 15 residues. V was pared by 2 bases and J by 3 bases, with 13 bases between. Germline V lookup: CDR1 ENHRY, CDR2 SYGVKD. The CDR3, as DNA: TGTGCCATCAGTGAGCGCCGGGACATGGACACTGAAGCTTTCTTT. It yields the protein CAISERRDMDTEAFF.

This chain uses TRBV28 with TRBJ1-4, with D hard to call. There are 12 residues in the CDR3. Germline V gives CDR1 MDHEN, CDR2 SYDVKM. V was pared by 1 base and J by 8 bases, with 5 bases between. The CDR3, as DNA: TGTGCCAGCAGTTTATCAGGCGAAAAACTGTTTTTT. It translates to CASSLSGEKLFF.

This clone has more than one count but fewer than ten. The chain recombines TRBV5-4 with TRBJ1-1; the D gene is possibly TRBD1 (6 bases). The V gene's germline CDR1 is SGHNT and CDR2 YYREEE (reference sequence). This CDR3 contains 14 residues. Trimming cost V 0 bases and J 4 bases, with 10 bases left between them. CDR3 sequence: CASSLGGGGTEAFF. DNA for the CDR3: TGTGCCAGCAGCTTGGGAGGGGGGGGCACTGAAGCTTTCTTT.

The chain employs TRBV6-6 and TRBJ1-1; D ambiguous. V dropped 2 bases and J dropped 0 bases, with 10 bases sitting between them. This CDR3 is built from 15 residues. The germline V gene encodes CDR1 MNHNY and CDR2 SVGAGI (reference sequence). The CDR3 coding sequence is TGTGCCAGCAGTTACCTTGCCACATTGAACACTGAAGCTTTCTTT. Translating it yields CASSYLATLNTEAFF.

There are a few counts of this clone. This CDR3 is also generated by other DNA sequences in the sample. The chain links TRBV10-3 to TRBJ2-6; a possible D gene is TRBD1 (5 bases). Trimming left V 6 bases short and J 0 bases short, with 6 bases between. The CDR3 has 14 residues. Germline V gene sequence: CDR1 ENHRY, CDR2 SYGVKD. This chain's CDR3 is CAISDSSGANVLTF. The CDR3 DNA sequence: TGTGCCATCAGCGACAGCTCTGGGGCCAACGTCCTGACTTTC.

The CDR3 here is CASSPTSFAYEQYF. CDR3 nucleotides: TGTGCCAGCAGCCCAACCTCATTTGCGTACGAGCAGTACTTC. This chain joins TRBV11-2 and TRBJ2-7; D ambiguous. Germline V gene lookup returns CDR1 SGHAT and CDR2 FQNNGV. Trimming removed 5 bases from V and 4 bases from J, with 15 bases in between. The CDR3 covers 14 residues. Full variable domain (remainder filled in from reference TRBV11-2 and TRBJ2-7): EAGVAQSPRYKIIEKRQSVAFWCNPISGHATLYWYQQILGQGPKLLIQFQNNGVVDDSQLPKDRFSAERLKGVDSTLKIQPAKLEDSAVYLCASSPTSFAYEQYFGPGTRLTVT.

The gene calls are TRBV19 and TRBJ1-1; unclear D gene. Germline lookup yields CDR1 LNHDA and CDR2 SQIVND (reference sequence). V shed 3 bases and J shed 2 bases, with 7 bases lying between them. The CDR3 is made up of 13 amino acids. In DNA, the CDR3 is TGTGCCAGTAGTATTGACTTCAACACTGAAGCTTTCTTT. Protein sequence: CASSIDFNTEAFF. The full variable domain, rest sourced from reference TRBV19 and TRBJ1-1, is DGGITQSPKYLFRKEGQNVTLSCEQNLNHDAMYWYRQDPGQGLRLIYYSQIVNDFQKGDIAEGYSVSREKKESFPLTVTSAQKNPTAFYLCASSIDFNTEAFFGQGTRLTVV.

The chain joins TRBV5-1 to TRBJ1-1, with D perhaps TRBD1 (6 bases). CDR3 length equals 16 residues. The V gene lost 3 bases and the J gene lost 0 bases, with 15 bases spanning the gap. Germline lookup yields CDR1 SGHRS and CDR2 YFSETQ. The CDR3 DNA reads as TGCGCCAGCAGCTCCCAGGGGAGGGTAATGAACACTGAAGCTTTCTTT. Encoded protein: CASSSQGRVMNTEAFF.

This rearrangement joins TRBV7-6 to TRBJ2-2, with TRBD2 matching 9 bases. The CDR3 sequence is 16 residues long. V lost 5 bases, J lost 6 bases, and 10 bases stayed unmatched. Germline-derived CDR1 and CDR2 are SGHVS and FNYEAQ. CDR3 sequence reads: CASSTEGLAVAGELFF. The CDR3, as DNA: TGTGCCAGCAGCACGGAGGGACTAGCCGTGGCCGGGGAGCTGTTTTTT.

This chain joins TRBV15 and TRBJ1-4, with D unresolved. The CDR3 has 15 amino acids. The V gene lost 1 base and the J gene lost 4 bases, with 10 bases spanning the gap. Per germline, CDR1 LNHNV and CDR2 YYDKDF (reference sequence). CDR3 region: CATSRGRSLNEKLFF. The CDR3 nucleotides are TGTGCCACCAGCAGAGGAAGGAGCCTTAATGAAAAACTGTTTTTT.